Below are 15 T cell receptor beta chains sequenced from a single sample in a study of CD8 T cells in Susac syndrome. A quantity of 0.5 to 1 ug RNA underwent reverse transcription using random hexamers. Via MiXCR, TCRdb re-called the immunoSEQ multiplex PCR reads, giving one row per CDR3 protein. The sample yields about 140,000 distinct CDR3 sequences, more than 85% seen once. The sample was CD4+ T cells from PBMCs. These receptors all stem from a human donor with Susac syndrome.

The chain links TRBV19 to TRBJ2-6, with no clear D. This CDR3 spans 14 amino acids. V was trimmed by 9 bases and J by 0 bases, leaving 9 bases between them. CDR1 is LNHDA and CDR2 is SQIVND in the germline V gene (reference sequence). CDR3 bases: TGTGCCAGCCTGCGGAACTCTGGGGCCAACGTCCTGACTTTC. It encodes CASLRNSGANVLTF.

The CDR3 here is CASSYVSGNTIYF. In nucleotides, the CDR3 is TGTGCCAGCAGTTACGTCTCTGGAAACACCATATATTTT. The V and J genes are TRBV12-3 or TRBV12-4 and TRBJ1-3; no reliable D call. With 4 bases removed from V and 0 bases from J, the gap between germline ends came to 4 bases. CDR3 length: 13 residues.

The V and J genes are TRBV3-1 and TRBJ1-3, with D unclear. The germline V and J ends were trimmed by 4 bases and 0 bases, with 7 bases remaining between them. The V gene's germline CDR1 is LGHDT and CDR2 YNNKEL (reference sequence). There are 14 residues in the CDR3. CDR3 bases: TGTGCCAGCAGCCTCCATCGCTCTGGAAACACCATATATTTT. Translation: CASSLHRSGNTIYF.

This clonotype has only one observation. The chain joins TRBV9 to TRBJ2-4; no clear D. Germline CDR1 and CDR2: SGDLS and YYNGEE. V lost 1 base and J 0 bases, leaving 8 bases between the germline ends. There are 15 residues in the CDR3. The CDR3 sequence: CASSVSGGAKNIQYF. In nucleotides, the CDR3 is TGTGCCAGCAGCGTATCAGGCGGAGCCAAAAACATTCAGTACTTC.

The chain joins TRBV29-1 to TRBJ2-1; 10 bases are a match to TRBD1. The CDR3 loop spans 14 amino acids. The ends lost 7 bases at V and 6 bases at J; junction bases unmatched: 9. Germline CDR1 reads SQVTM; CDR2 reads ANQGSEA. The chain's CDR3 is CSAPGQGRINEQFF. CDR3 sequence (DNA): TGCAGCGCGCCGGGACAGGGGCGAATCAATGAGCAGTTCTTC.

This chain connects TRBV29-1 to TRBJ1-5; tentatively, D is TRBD1 (6 bases). CDR1 SQVTM and CDR2 ANQGSEA come from the germline V gene. The CDR3 is 13 amino acids. V lost 7 bases and J lost 5, with 15 bases in between. The CDR3 DNA is TGCAGCGCCAGGGGTGAGGCCGATCAGCCCCAGCATTTT. Its protein product is CSARGEADQPQHF.

The V call is TRBV4-1, the J call TRBJ2-5, with TRBD2 identical over 10 bases. Germline V gives CDR1 MGHRA, CDR2 YSYEKL. V lost 4 bases, J lost 2 bases, and 7 bases stayed unmatched. CDR3 size: 16 residues. CDR3 sequence reads: CASSRPGTSEQETQYF. The CDR3 DNA sequence: TGCGCCAGCAGCCGCCCCGGGACTAGCGAACAAGAGACCCAGTACTTC.

The genes are TRBV30 and TRBJ2-2, with D perhaps TRBD1 or TRBD2 (5 bases each). Germline CDR1 GTSNPN, CDR2 SVGIG (reference sequence). V shed 3 bases and J shed 0 bases, with 11 bases lying between them. The CDR3 is 15 residues long. As DNA, the CDR3 is TGTGCCTGGAGGGACCCGGGGCCGAACACCGGGGAGCTGTTTTTT. It encodes CAWRDPGPNTGELFF.

With regard to this clonotype: The CDR3 end shows no conserved phenylalanine or tryptophan, and so a read error is likely. The chain has TRBV18 and TRBJ1-1; a weak D match, TRBD1 (5 bases). V dropped 0 bases and J dropped 4 bases, with 12 bases sitting between them. CDR3 length: 15 residues. Germline V lookup: CDR1 KGHSH, CDR2 LQKENI. The DNA of the CDR3 is TGTGCCAGCTCACCACCGGAGGGGTGGGGCACTGAAGCTTTCTCT. Encoded protein: CASSPPEGWGTEAFS.

The V gene is TRBV10-3, the J gene TRBJ2-1; 7 positions match TRBD2. The CDR3 sequence is 16 residues long. The V gene end was trimmed by 2 bases and the J gene end by 9 bases; junction bases not matched to a gene: 13. In germline, CDR1 is ENHRY, CDR2 SYGVKD. The CDR3 nucleotides are TGTGCCATCAGTGAGGGCCCCAGCGGGAACGGGGGTGAGCAGTTCTTC. Amino acids: CAISEGPSGNGGEQFF.

The rearrangement joins TRBV28 to TRBJ2-2; D is uncertain. Trimming removed 3 bases at V and 0 bases at J, with 5 bases between. There are 14 residues in the CDR3. CDR1 and CDR2 (germline): MDHEN, SYDVKM. CDR3 nucleotides: TGTGCCAGCAGTTTGCCGGCGAACACCGGGGAGCTGTTTTTT. This translates into CASSLPANTGELFF.

The chain combines TRBV2 with TRBJ2-5; D not certain. The ends were cut back, 4 bases at V and 2 bases at J, with 5 bases in the middle. The CDR3 loop spans 12 amino acids. The germline CDR1 and CDR2 sequences are SNHLY and FYNNEI. CDR3 in DNA: TGTGCCAGCAGTGCTCCGCAAGAGACCCAGTACTTC. Its protein product is CASSAPQETQYF.

This rearrangement joins TRBV9 to TRBJ2-1, with 10 bases fitting TRBD1. The germline gives CDR1 SGDLS, CDR2 YYNGEE. J gave up 1 base and V 3 bases, and 7 bases lay outside the gene matches. There are 17 residues in the CDR3. The CDR3 region is CASSGVGQGSSYNEQFF. CDR3 coding DNA: TGTGCCAGCAGCGGTGTGGGACAGGGGTCGTCCTACAATGAGCAGTTCTTC.

The chain combines TRBV6-6 with TRBJ1-2; perhaps TRBD1 as D (6 bases). The CDR3 is 15 residues long. With 2 bases removed from V and 6 bases from J, the gap between germline ends came to 16 bases. Germline-derived CDR1 and CDR2 are MNHNY and SVGAGI (reference sequence). The CDR3 sequence: CASSYLGQLYNGYTF. The CDR3 DNA sequence: TGTGCCAGCAGTTACCTTGGACAGCTCTATAATGGCTACACCTTC.

This chain links TRBV10-3 with TRBJ1-2; D not certain. There are 13 residues in the CDR3. CDR1 ENHRY and CDR2 SYGVKD come from the germline V gene. V was trimmed by 4 bases and J by 6 bases, leaving 12 bases between them. The CDR3, as DNA: TGTGCCATCAGTGTCCCCCGGGGTGATGGCTACACCTTC. The encoded protein is CAISVPRGDGYTF.